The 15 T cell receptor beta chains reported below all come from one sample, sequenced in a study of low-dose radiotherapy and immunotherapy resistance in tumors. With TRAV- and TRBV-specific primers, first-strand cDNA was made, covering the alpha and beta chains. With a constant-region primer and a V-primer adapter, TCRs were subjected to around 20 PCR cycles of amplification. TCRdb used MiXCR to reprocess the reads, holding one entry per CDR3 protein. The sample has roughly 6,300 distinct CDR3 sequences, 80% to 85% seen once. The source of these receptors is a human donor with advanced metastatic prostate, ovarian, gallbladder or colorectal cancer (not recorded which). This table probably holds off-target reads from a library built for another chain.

In nucleotides, the CDR3 is TGTGCCAGCAGCTTAGGGGCGGAGTATAGCAATCAGCCCCAGCATTTT. The encoded protein is CASSLGAEYSNQPQHF. The chain has TRBV7-8 and TRBJ1-5; no definite D call. The germline V gene encodes CDR1 SGHVS and CDR2 FQNEAQ. CDR3 length: 16 amino acids. Deletions cut 1 base from V and 0 bases from J, with 10 bases between.

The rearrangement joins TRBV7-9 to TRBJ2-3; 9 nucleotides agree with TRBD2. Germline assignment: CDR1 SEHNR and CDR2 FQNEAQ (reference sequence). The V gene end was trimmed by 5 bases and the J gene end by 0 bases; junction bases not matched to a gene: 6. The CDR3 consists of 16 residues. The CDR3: CASSARAGGSTDTQYF. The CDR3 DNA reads TGTGCCAGCAGCGCGAGGGCGGGAGGGAGCACAGATACGCAGTATTTT.

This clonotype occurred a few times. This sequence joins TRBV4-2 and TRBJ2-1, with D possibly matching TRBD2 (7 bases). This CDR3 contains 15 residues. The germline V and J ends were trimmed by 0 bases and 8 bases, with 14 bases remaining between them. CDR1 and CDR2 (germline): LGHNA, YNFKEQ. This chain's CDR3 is CASSQDYGGLDEQFF. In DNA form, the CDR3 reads TGTGCCAGCAGCCAAGATTACGGGGGGCTCGATGAGCAGTTCTTC.

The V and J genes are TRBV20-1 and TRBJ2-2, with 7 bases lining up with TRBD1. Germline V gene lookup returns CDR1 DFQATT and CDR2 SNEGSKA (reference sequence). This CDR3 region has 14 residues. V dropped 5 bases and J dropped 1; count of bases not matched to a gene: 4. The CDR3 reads CSALTGVNTGELFF. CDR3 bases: TGCAGTGCTCTTACAGGGGTGAACACCGGGGAGCTGTTTTTT.

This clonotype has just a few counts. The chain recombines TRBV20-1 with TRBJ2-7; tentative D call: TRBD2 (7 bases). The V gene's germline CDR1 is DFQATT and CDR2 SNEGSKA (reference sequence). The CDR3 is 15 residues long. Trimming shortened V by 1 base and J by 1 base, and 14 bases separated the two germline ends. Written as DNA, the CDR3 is TGCAGTGCTAGAGGGGGAGGGGGGGGATCCTACGAGCAGTACTTC. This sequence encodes CSARGGGGGSYEQYF.

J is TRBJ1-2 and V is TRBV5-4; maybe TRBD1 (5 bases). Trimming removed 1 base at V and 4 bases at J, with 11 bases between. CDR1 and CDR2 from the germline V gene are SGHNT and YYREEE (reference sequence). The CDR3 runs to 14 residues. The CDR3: CASSLPRGTYGYTF. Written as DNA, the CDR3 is TGTGCCAGCAGCTTGCCGCGGGGCACCTATGGCTACACCTTC.

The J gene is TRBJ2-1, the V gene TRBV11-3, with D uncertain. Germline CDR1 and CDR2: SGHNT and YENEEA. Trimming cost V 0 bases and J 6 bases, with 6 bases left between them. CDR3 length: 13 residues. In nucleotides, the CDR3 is TGTGCCAGCAGCTTAGAAGGGCGCAATGAGCAGTTCTTC. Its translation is CASSLEGRNEQFF.

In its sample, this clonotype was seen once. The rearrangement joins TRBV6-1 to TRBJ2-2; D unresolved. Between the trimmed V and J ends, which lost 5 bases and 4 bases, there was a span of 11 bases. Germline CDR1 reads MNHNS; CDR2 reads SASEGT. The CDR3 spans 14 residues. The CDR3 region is CASSYVPGTGELFF. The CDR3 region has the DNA TGTGCCAGCAGTTATGTCCCAGGCACCGGGGAGCTGTTTTTT.

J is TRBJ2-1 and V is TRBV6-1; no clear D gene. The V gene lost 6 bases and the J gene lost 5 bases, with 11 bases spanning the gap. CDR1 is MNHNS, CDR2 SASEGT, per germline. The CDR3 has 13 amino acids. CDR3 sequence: CASRARNDNEQFF. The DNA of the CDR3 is TGTGCCAGCAGGGCGCGAAACGACAATGAGCAGTTCTTC.

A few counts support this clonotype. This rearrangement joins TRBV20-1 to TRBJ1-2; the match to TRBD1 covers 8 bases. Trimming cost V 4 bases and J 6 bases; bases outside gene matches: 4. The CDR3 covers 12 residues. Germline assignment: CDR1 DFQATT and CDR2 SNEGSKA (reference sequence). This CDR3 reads CSAKTGDHGYTF. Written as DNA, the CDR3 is TGCAGTGCTAAGACAGGGGATCATGGCTACACCTTC.

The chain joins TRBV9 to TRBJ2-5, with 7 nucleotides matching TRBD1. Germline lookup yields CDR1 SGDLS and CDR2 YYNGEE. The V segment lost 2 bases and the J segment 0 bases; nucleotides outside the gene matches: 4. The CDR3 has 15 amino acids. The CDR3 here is CASSVGTVNQETQYF. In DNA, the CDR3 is TGTGCCAGCAGCGTTGGGACAGTCAACCAAGAGACCCAGTACTTC.

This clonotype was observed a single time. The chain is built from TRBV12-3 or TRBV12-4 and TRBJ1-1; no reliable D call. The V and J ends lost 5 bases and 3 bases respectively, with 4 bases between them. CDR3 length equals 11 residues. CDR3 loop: CASSSYTEAFF. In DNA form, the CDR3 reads TGTGCCAGCAGTAGCTACACTGAAGCTTTCTTT.

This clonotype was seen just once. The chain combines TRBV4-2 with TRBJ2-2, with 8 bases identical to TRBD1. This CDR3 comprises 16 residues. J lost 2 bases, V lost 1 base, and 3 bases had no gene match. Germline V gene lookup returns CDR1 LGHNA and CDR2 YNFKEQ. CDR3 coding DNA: TGTGCCAGCAGCCAAGGGACAGGGTATAACACCGGGGAGCTGTTTTTT. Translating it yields CASSQGTGYNTGELFF.

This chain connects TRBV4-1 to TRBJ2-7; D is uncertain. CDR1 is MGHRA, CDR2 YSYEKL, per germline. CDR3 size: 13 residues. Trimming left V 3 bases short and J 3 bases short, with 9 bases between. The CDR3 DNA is TGCGCCAGCAGCCAGGGGTTTTTCTACGAGCAGTACTTC. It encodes CASSQGFFYEQYF.

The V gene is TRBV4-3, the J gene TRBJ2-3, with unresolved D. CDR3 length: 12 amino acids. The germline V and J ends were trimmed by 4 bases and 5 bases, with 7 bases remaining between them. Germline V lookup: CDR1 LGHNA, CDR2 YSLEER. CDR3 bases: TGCGCCAGCAGCCTTCCTGGAGATACGCAGTATTTT. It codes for CASSLPGDTQYF.